The clone carrying this T cell receptor (beta chain) was detected once. These data originate in a study of shared clonotypes between healthy human individuals. Sequencing used immunoSEQ multiplex PCR; TCRdb keeps in-frame clones, though not all of them. The sample has 700,000 to 950,000 clones; 90% to 97% are singletons. The CDR3 loop spans 13 amino acids. Looked up from germline, CDR1 is PRHDT and CDR2 is FYEKMQ (reference sequence). Trimming removed 11 bases at V and 4 bases at J, with 15 bases between. Naive CD8 cells were CD45RO-negative, positively selected for CCR7, excluding terminally differentiated effector memory CD45RA+ cells.

V and J are TRBV13 and TRBJ2-1; possible D gene TRBD2, 6 bases. This TCR came from a man aged 30 to 39 in good health. The sample was naive CD8+ T cells sorted from blood. The CDR3 DNA reads as TGTGCCGGAAGCGGAGGGCCTTACAATGAGCAGTTCTTC. This sequence encodes CAGSGGPYNEQFF.